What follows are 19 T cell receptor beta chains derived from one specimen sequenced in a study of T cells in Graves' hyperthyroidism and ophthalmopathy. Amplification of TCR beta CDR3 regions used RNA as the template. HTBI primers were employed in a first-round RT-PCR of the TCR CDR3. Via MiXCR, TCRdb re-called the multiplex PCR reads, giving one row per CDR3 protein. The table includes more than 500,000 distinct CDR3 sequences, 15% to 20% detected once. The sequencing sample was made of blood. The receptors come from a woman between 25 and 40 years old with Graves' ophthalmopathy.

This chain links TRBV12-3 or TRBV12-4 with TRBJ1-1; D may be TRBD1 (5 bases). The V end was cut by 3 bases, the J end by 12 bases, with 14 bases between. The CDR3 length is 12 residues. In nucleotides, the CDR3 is TGTGCCAGCAGTTTGGGGGGGGATCGGACTTTCTTT. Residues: CASSLGGDRTFF.

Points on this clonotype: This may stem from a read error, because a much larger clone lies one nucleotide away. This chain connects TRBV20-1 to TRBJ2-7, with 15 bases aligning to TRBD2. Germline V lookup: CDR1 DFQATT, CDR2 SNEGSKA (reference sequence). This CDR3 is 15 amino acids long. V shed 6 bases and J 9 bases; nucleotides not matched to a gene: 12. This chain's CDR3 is CSADGLAGGPGGQYF. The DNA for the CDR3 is TGCAGTGCCGACGGACTAGCGGGAGGGCCAGGCGGGCAGTACTTC.

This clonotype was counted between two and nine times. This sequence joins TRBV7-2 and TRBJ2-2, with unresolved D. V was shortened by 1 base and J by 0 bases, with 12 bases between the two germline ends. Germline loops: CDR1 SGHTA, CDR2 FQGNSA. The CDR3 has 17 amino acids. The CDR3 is CASSLEESGANTGELFF. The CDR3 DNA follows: TGTGCCAGCAGCTTAGAGGAATCGGGTGCGAACACCGGGGAGCTGTTTTTT.

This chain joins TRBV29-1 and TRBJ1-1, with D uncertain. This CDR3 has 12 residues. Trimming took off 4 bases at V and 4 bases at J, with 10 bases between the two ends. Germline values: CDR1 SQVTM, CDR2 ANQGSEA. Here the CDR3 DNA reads TGCAGCGTTGTCAATGGACTCACTGAAGCTTTCTTT. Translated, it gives CSVVNGLTEAFF.

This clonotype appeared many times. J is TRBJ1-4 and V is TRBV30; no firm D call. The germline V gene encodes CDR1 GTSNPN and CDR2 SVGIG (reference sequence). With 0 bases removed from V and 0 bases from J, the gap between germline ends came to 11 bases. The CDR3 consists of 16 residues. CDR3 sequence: CAWSVLTASTNEKLFF. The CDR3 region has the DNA TGTGCCTGGAGTGTACTCACAGCGTCAACTAATGAAAAACTGTTTTTT.

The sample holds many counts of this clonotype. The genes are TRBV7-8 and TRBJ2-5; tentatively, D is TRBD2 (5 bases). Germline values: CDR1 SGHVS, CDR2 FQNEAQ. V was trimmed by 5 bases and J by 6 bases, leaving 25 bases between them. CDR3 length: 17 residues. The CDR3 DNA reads TGTGCCAGCAGCCATGCTCTGCTAGCTGATATAGGACAGACCCAGTACTTC. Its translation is CASSHALLADIGQTQYF.

The CDR3 spells CAAQGGNNEQFF. The CDR3, as DNA: TGTGCCGCCCAGGGGGGGAACAATGAGCAGTTCTTC. The rearrangement joins TRBV6-1 to TRBJ2-1; D is possibly TRBD1 or TRBD2 (7 bases each). This CDR3 contains 12 residues. Trimming removed 11 bases from V and 5 bases from J, with 13 bases in between. Germline assignment: CDR1 MNHNS and CDR2 SASEGT.

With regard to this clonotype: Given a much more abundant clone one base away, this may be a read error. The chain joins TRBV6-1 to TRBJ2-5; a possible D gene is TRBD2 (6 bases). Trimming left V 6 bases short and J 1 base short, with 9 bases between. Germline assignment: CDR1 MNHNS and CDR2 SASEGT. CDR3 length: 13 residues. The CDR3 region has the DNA TGTGCCAGCAGACCTAGCGTCCAAGAGACCCAGTACTTC. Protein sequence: CASRPSVQETQYF.

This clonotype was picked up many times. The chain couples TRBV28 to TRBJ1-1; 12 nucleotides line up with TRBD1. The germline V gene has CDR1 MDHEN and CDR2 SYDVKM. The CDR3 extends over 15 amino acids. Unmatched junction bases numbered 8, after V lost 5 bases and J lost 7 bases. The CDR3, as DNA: TGTGCCAGCAGTCTACCCGGGACAGGGGGCATTGAAGCTTTCTTT. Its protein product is CASSLPGTGGIEAFF.

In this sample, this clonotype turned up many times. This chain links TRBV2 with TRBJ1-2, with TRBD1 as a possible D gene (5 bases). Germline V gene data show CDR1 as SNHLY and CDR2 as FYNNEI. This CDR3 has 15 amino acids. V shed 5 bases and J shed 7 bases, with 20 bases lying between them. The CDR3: CASSSTRGGMIGYTF. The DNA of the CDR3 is TGTGCCAGCAGTTCTACGAGGGGAGGGATGATTGGCTACACCTTC.

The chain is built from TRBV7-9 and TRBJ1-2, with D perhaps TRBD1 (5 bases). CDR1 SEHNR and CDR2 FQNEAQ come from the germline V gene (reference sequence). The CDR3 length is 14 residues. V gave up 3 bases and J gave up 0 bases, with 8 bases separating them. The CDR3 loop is CASSFLRANYGYTF. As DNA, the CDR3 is TGTGCCAGCAGCTTCCTCAGGGCTAACTATGGCTACACCTTC.

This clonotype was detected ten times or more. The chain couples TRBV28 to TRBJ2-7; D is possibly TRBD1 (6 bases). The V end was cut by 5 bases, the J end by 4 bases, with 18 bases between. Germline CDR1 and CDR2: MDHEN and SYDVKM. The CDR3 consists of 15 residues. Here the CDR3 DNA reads TGTGCCAGCAGTCTGGATGGGACACTGAGTTACGAGCAGTACTTC. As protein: CASSLDGTLSYEQYF.

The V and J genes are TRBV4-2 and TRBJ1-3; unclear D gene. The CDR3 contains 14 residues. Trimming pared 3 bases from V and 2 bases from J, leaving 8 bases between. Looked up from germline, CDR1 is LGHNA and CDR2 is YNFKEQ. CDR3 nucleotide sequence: TGTGCCAGCAGCCACACGGCCCCTGGAAACACCATATATTTT. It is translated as CASSHTAPGNTIYF.

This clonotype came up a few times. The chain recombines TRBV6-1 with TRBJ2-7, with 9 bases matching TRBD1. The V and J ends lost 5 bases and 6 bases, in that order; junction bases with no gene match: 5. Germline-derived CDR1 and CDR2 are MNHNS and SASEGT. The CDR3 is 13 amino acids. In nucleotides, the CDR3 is TGTGCCAGCAGTTTTGGACAGGGGCTCGAGCAGTACTTC. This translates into CASSFGQGLEQYF.

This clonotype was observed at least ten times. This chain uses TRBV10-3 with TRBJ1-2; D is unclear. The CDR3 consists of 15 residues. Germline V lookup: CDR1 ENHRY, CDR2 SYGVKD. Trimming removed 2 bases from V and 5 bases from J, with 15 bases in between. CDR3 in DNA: TGTGCCATCAGTGAGCCAGGCACAGCCGAATATGGCTACACCTTC. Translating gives CAISEPGTAEYGYTF.

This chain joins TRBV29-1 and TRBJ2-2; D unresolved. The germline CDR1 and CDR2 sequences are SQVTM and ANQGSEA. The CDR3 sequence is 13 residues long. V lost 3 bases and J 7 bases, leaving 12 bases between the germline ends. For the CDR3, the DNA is TGCAGCGTTGACGGCAGGACCGGCGGGGAGCTGTTTTTT. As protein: CSVDGRTGGELFF.

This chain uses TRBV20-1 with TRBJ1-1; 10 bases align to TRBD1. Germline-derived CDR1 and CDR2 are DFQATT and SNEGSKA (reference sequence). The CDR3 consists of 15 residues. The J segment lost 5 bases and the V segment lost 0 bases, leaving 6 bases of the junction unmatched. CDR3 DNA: TGCAGTGCTAGAGAGACAGGGGGCAGAGGGACTGAAGCTTTCTTT. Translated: CSARETGGRGTEAFF.

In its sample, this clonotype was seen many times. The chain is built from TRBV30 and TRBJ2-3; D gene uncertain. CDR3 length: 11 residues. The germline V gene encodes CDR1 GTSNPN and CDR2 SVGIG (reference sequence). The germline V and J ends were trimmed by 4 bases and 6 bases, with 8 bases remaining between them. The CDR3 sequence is CAWTVGDTQYF. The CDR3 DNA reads TGTGCCTGGACCGTAGGGGATACGCAGTATTTT.

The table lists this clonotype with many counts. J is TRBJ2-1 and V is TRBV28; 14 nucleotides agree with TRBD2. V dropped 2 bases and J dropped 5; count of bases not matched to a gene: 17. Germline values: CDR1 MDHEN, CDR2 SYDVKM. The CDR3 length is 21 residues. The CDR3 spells CASSLRGGRLAGGPKDNEQFF. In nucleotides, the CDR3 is TGTGCCAGCAGTTTAAGGGGGGGCAGACTAGCGGGAGGGCCCAAGGACAATGAGCAGTTCTTC. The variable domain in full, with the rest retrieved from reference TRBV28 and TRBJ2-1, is DVKVTQSSRYLVKRTGEKVFLECVQDMDHENMFWYRQDPGLGLRLIYFSYDVKMKEKGDIPEGYSVSREKKERFSLILESASTNQTSMYLCASSLRGGRLAGGPKDNEQFFGPGTRLTVL.